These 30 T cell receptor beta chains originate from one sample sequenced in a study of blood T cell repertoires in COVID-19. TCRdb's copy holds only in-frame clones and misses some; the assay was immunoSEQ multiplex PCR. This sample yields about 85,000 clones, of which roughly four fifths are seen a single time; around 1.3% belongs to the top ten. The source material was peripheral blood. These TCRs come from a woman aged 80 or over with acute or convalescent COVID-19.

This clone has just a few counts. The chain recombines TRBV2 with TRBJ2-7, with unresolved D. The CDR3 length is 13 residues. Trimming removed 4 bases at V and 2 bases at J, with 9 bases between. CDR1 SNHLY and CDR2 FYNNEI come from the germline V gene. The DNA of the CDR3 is TGTGCCAGCAGTGCTCGCACAGCCTACGAGCAGTACTTC. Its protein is CASSARTAYEQYF. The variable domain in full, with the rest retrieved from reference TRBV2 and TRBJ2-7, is EPEVTQTPSHQVTQMGQEVILRCVPISNHLYFYWYRQILGQKVEFLVSFYNNEISEKSEIFDDQFSVERPDGSNFTLKIRSTKLEDSAMYFCASSARTAYEQYFGPGTRLTVT.

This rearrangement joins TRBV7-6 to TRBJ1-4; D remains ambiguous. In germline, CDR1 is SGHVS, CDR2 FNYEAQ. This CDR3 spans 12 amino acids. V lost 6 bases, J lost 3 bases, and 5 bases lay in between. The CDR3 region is CASRAANEKLFF. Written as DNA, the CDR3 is TGTGCCAGCAGGGCAGCTAATGAAAAACTGTTTTTT.

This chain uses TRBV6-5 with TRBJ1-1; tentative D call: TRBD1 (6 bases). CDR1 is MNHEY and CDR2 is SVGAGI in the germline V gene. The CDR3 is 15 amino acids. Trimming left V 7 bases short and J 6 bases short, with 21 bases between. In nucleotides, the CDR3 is TGTGCCAGCACCGAACGAGGGGGAAGTGCGGCTGAAGCTTTCTTT. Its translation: CASTERGGSAAEAFF.

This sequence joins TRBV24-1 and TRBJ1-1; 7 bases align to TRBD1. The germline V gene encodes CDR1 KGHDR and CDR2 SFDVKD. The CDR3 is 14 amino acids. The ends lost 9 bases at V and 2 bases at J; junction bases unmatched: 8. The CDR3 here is CATWAGTANTEAFF. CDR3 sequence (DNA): TGTGCCACCTGGGCCGGGACAGCCAACACTGAAGCTTTCTTT.

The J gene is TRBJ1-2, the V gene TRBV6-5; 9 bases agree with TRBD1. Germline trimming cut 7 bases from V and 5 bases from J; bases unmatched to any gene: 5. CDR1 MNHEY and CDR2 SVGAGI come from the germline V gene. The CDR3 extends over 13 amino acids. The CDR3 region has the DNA TGTGCCAGCACCGGGACAGGGACGTATGGCTACACCTTC. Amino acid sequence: CASTGTGTYGYTF.

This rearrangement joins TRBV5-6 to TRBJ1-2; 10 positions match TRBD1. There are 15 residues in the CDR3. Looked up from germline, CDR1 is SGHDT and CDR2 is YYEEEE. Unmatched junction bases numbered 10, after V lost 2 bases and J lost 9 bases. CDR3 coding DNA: TGTGCCAGCAGCTTCCCGTCCGGGACAGGGGAAAGCTACACCTTC. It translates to CASSFPSGTGESYTF.

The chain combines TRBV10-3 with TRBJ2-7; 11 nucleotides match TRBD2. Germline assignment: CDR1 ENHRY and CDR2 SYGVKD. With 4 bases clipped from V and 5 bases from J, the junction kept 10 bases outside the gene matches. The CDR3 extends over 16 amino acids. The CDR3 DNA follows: TGTGCCATCAGTGGTCCGGCTAGCGGGAGGCCTCACGAGCAGTACTTC. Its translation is CAISGPASGRPHEQYF.

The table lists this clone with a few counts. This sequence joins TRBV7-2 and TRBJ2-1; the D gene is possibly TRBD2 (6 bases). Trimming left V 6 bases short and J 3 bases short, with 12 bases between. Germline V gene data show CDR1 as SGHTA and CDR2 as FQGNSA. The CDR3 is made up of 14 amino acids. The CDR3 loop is CASSAAGSYNEQFF. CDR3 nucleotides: TGTGCCAGCAGTGCAGCCGGGAGCTACAATGAGCAGTTCTTC.

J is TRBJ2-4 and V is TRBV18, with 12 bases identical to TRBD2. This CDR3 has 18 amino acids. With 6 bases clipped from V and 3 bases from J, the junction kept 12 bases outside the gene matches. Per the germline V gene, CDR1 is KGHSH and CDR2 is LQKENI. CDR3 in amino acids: CASSQIGLAGFLKNIQYF. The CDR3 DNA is TGTGCCAGCTCCCAAATAGGACTAGCGGGGTTTCTCAAAAACATTCAGTACTTC.

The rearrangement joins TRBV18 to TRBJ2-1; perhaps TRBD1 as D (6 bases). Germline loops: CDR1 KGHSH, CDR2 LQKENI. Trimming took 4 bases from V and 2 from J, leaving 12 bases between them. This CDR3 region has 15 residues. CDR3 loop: CASSQLRDTYNEQFF. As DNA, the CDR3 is TGTGCCAGCTCACAACTCCGGGACACCTACAATGAGCAGTTCTTC.

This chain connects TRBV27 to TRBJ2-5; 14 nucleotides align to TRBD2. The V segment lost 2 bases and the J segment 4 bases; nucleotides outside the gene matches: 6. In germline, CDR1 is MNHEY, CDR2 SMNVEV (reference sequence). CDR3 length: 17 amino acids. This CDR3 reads CASSLRGTSGSRETQYF. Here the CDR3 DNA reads TGTGCCAGCAGTTTAAGGGGGACTAGCGGGAGTAGAGAGACCCAGTACTTC.

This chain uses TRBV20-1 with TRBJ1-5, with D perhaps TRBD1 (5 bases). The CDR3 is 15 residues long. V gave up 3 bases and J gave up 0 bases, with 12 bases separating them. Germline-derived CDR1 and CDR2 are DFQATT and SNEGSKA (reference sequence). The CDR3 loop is CSASSPGGSNQPQHF. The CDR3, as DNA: TGCAGTGCTAGTTCCCCCGGGGGTAGCAATCAGCCCCAGCATTTT.

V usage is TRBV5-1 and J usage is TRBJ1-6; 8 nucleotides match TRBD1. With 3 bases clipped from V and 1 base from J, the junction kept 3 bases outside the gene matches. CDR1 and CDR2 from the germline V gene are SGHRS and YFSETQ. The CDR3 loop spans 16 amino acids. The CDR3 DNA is TGCGCCAGCAGCTCAGGGGGCAGGTCCTATAATTCACCCCTCCACTTT. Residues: CASSSGGRSYNSPLHF. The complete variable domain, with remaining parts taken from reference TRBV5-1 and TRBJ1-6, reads KAGVTQTPRYLIKTRGQQVTLSCSPISGHRSVSWYQQTPGQGLQFLFEYFSETQRNKGNFPGRFSGRQFSNSRSEMNVSTLELGDSALYLCASSSGGRSYNSPLHFGNGTRLTVT.

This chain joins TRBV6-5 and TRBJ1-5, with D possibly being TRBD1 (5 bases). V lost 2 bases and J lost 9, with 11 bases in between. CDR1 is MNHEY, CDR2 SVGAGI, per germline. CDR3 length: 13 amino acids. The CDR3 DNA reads TGTGCCAGCAGTTACGGACACAATAGGCCCCAGCATTTT. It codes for CASSYGHNRPQHF.

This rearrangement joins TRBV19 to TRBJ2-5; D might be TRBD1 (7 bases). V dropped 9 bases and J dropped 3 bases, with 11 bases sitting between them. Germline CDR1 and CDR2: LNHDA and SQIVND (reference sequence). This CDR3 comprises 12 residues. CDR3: CARDREEETQYF. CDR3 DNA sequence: TGTGCCAGAGACAGGGAGGAAGAGACCCAGTACTTC. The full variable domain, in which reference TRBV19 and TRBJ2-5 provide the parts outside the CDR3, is DGGITQSPKYLFRKEGQNVTLSCEQNLNHDAMYWYRQDPGQGLRLIYYSQIVNDFQKGDIAEGYSVSREKKESFPLTVTSAQKNPTAFYLCARDREEETQYFGPGTRLLVL.

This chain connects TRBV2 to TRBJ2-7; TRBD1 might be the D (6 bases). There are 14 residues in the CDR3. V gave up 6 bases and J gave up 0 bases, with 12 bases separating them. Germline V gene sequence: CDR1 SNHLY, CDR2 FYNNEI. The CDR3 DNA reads TGTGCCAGCAGAGAACAGGGAAGCTCCTACGAGCAGTACTTC. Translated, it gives CASREQGSSYEQYF.

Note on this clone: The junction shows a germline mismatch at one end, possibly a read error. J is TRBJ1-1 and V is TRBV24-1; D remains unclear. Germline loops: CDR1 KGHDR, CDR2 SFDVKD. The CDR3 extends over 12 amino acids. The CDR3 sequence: CATSSAAGTRSF. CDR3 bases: TGTGCCACCAGTTCGGCCGCCGGTACCCGGAGCTTT.

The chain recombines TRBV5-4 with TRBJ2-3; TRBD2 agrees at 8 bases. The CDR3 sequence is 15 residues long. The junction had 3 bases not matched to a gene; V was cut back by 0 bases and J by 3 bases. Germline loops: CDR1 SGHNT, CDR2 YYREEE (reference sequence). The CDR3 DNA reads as TGTGCCAGCAGCTTGGCGAGCGGGAGTACAGATACGCAGTATTTT. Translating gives CASSLASGSTDTQYF.

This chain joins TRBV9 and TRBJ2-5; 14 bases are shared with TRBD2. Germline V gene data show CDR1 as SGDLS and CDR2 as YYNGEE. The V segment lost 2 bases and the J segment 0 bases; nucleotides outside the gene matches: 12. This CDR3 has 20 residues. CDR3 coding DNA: TGTGCCAGCAGCGTCCGGGGACTAGCGGGGGCCCCGGGGTACCAAGAGACCCAGTACTTC. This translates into CASSVRGLAGAPGYQETQYF.

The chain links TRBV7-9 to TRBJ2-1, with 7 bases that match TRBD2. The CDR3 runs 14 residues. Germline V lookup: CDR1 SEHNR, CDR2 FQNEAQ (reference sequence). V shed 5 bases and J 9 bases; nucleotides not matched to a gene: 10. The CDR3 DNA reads TGTGCCAGCAGCCGTACTAGCGCGAGGACTGAGCAGTTCTTC. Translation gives CASSRTSARTEQFF.

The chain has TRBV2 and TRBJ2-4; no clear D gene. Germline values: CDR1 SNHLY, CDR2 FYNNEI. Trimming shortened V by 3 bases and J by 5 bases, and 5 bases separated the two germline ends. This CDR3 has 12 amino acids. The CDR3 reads CASSDPENIQYF. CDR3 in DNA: TGTGCCAGCAGTGACCCTGAAAACATTCAGTACTTC.

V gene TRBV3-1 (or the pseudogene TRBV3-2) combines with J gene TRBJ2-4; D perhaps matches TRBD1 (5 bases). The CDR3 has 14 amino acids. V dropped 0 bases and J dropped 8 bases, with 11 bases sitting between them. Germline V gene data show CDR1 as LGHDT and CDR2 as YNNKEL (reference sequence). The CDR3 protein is CASSQDAGNYIQYF. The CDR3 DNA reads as TGTGCCAGCAGCCAAGACGCAGGGAATTACATTCAGTACTTC.

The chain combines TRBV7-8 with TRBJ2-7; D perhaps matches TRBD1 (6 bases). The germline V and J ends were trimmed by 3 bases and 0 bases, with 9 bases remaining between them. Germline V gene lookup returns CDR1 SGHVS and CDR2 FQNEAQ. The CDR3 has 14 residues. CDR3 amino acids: CASSFRGGSYEQYF. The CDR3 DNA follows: TGTGCCAGCAGCTTCCGAGGGGGCTCCTACGAGCAGTACTTC.

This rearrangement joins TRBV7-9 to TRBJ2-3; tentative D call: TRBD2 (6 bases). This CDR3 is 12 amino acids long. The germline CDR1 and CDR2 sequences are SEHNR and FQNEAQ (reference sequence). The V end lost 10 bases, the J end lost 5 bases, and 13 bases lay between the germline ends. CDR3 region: CAIPRGKDTQYF. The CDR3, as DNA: TGTGCCATTCCTCGGGGGAAAGATACGCAGTATTTT.

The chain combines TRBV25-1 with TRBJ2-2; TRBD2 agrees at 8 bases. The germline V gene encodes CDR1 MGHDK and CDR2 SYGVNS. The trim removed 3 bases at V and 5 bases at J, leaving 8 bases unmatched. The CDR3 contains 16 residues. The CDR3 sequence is CASSERVSGITGELFF. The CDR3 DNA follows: TGTGCCAGCAGTGAGCGGGTTAGCGGGATTACCGGGGAGCTGTTTTTT.

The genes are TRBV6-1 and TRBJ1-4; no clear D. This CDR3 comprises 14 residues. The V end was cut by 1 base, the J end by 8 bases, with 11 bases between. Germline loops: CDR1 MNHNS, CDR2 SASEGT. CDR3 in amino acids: CASSEVGRREKLFF. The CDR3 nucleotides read TGTGCCAGCAGTGAAGTGGGGAGGCGGGAAAAACTGTTTTTT.

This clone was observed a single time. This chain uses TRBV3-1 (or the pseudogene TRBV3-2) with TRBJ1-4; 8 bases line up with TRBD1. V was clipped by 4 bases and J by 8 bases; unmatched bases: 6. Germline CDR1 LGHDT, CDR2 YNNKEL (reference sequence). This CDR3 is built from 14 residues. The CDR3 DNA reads TGTGCCAGCAGCCTGCAGGGGGCTGGGGAAAAACTGTTTTTT. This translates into CASSLQGAGEKLFF.

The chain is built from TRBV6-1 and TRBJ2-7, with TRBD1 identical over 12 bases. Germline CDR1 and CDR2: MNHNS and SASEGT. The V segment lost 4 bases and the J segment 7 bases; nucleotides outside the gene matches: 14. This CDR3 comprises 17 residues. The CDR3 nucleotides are TGTGCCAGCAGTGCTTCCGGGACAGGGGGCGCGGGTGGGGAGCAGTACTTC. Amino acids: CASSASGTGGAGGEQYF.

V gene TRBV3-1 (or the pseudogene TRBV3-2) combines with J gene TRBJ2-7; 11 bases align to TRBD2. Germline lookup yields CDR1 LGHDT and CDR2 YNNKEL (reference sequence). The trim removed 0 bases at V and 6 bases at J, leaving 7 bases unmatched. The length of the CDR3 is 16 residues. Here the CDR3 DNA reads TGTGCCAGCAGCCAAGAAGACACTAGCGGGAGCCCCGAGCAGTACTTC. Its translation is CASSQEDTSGSPEQYF.

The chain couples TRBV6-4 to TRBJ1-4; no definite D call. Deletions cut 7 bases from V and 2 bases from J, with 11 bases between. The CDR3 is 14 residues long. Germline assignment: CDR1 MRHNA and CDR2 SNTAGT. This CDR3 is CASTTRGTNEKLFF. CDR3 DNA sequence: TGTGCCAGCACTACTCGAGGGACTAATGAAAAACTGTTTTTT.